These 24 T cell receptor beta chains were sequenced from one sample in a study of blood T cell repertoires in COVID-19. Assay: immunoSEQ multiplex PCR; the TCRdb copy retains only in-frame clones and omits some. The sample records over 200,000 clones, about 80% being singletons. The sequenced sample was PBMCs or T cells enriched from blood (not recorded which). Receptor source: a man in his sixties who had recovered from COVID-19.

This clone has just a few counts. The CDR3 loop reads CASSLNRGWEQFF. CDR3 nucleotides: TGTGCCAGCAGTTTAAACAGGGGCTGGGAGCAGTTCTTC. The rearrangement links TRBV27 to TRBJ2-1; 7 bases map to TRBD1. V lost 2 bases, J lost 10 bases, and 5 bases stayed unmatched. The germline V gene encodes CDR1 MNHEY and CDR2 SMNVEV (reference sequence). The CDR3 consists of 13 residues.

V and J are TRBV18 and TRBJ1-6; D call uncertain. V was cut by 2 bases and J by 9 bases, with 14 bases left in between. Germline V gene sequence: CDR1 KGHSH, CDR2 LQKENI. The CDR3 runs 15 residues. The CDR3 coding sequence is TGTGCCAGCTCACCAGGACCGTCGCGGGGTTCACCCCTCCACTTT. Amino acids: CASSPGPSRGSPLHF.

In DNA form, the CDR3 reads TGTGCCAGCAGTTACAATTTGAGACAGGTGGTTCGAGAGACCCAGTACTTC. This translates into CASSYNLRQVVRETQYF. This chain links TRBV6-2 or TRBV6-3 with TRBJ2-5; D possibly corresponds to TRBD1 (6 bases). The CDR3 loop spans 17 amino acids. Trimming shortened V by 2 bases and J by 4 bases, and 20 bases separated the two germline ends. Germline-derived CDR1 and CDR2 are MNHEY and SVGEGT.

The V and J genes are TRBV4-3 and TRBJ2-6; TRBD1 is a possible D gene (5 bases). V was trimmed by 0 bases and J by 2 bases, leaving 17 bases between them. Germline CDR1 and CDR2: LGHNA and YSLEER. This CDR3 spans 19 amino acids. The CDR3 loop reads CASSQDPPPDSTGANVLTF. For the CDR3, the DNA is TGCGCCAGCAGCCAAGACCCTCCACCAGACAGTACTGGGGCCAACGTCCTGACTTTC.

CDR3 protein: CASSVGSSGWLQYF. The CDR3 DNA reads as TGTGCCAGCAGCGTAGGTTCTAGCGGGTGGTTGCAGTATTTT. The V and J genes are TRBV9 and TRBJ2-3; 8 bases line up with TRBD2. Germline CDR1 and CDR2: SGDLS and YYNGEE. The CDR3 covers 14 residues. V gave up 0 bases and J gave up 11 bases; unmatched junction bases: 8.

The chain combines TRBV12-5 with TRBJ2-1; TRBD2 is a possible D gene (7 bases). With 3 bases removed from V and 5 bases from J, the gap between germline ends came to 11 bases. This CDR3 comprises 14 residues. Germline CDR1 reads LGHNT; CDR2 reads FRNRAP. CDR3 DNA: TGTGCTAGTGGTTTTGGGGGGGCTGACAATGAGCAGTTCTTC. This gives the protein CASGFGGADNEQFF.

In regard to this clone: The same CDR3 is also encoded by other DNA sequences in this sample. J is TRBJ2-3 and V is TRBV29-1; weak D call: TRBD2 (6 bases). Between the trimmed V and J ends, which lost 6 bases and 3 bases, there was a span of 10 bases. CDR1 is SQVTM and CDR2 is ANQGSEA in the germline V gene. The CDR3 covers 12 residues. The CDR3 here is CSVARGTDTQYF. DNA of the CDR3: TGCAGCGTGGCTCGGGGGACAGATACGCAGTATTTT.

The chain uses TRBV3-1 (or the pseudogene TRBV3-2) and TRBJ1-2, with TRBD1 matching over 7 bases. Trimming at V came to 6 bases and at J to 3 bases, leaving 4 bases not matched to a gene. Germline V gives CDR1 LGHDT, CDR2 YNNKEL (reference sequence). The CDR3 runs to 13 residues. CDR3: CASRNRGDYGYTF. CDR3 sequence (DNA): TGTGCCAGCAGAAACAGGGGCGACTATGGCTACACCTTC.

The chain has TRBV7-6 and TRBJ2-5; 7 bases agree with TRBD1. V gave up 5 bases and J gave up 2 bases; unmatched junction bases: 17. The CDR3 contains 18 residues. Germline V gives CDR1 SGHVS, CDR2 FNYEAQ. In DNA, the CDR3 is TGTGCCAGCAGCGCCGAAACCCAGGACAGGTGGTTTCAAGAGACCCAGTACTTC. It codes for CASSAETQDRWFQETQYF.

CDR3 nucleotides: TGTGCCAGCAGCGCACAGGGGGGAACATCTGGAAACACCATATATTTT. Its protein product is CASSAQGGTSGNTIYF. The chain couples TRBV9 to TRBJ1-3; 8 positions agree with TRBD1. With 3 bases clipped from V and 1 base from J, the junction kept 6 bases outside the gene matches. The CDR3 has 16 amino acids. Looked up from germline, CDR1 is SGDLS and CDR2 is YYNGEE.

The chain has TRBV6-5 and TRBJ2-7, with unresolved D. This CDR3 is 15 amino acids long. With 5 bases removed from V and 2 bases from J, the gap between germline ends came to 16 bases. Germline V CDR1 and CDR2: MNHEY, SVGAGI. CDR3 loop: CASSPDFSGTYEQYF. DNA for the CDR3: TGTGCCAGCAGTCCCGATTTTTCCGGTACCTACGAGCAGTACTTC.

The chain combines TRBV5-1 with TRBJ2-7, with 10 nucleotides matching TRBD1. The ends lost 5 bases at V and 4 bases at J; junction bases unmatched: 21. CDR1 is SGHRS and CDR2 is YFSETQ in the germline V gene. This CDR3 has 19 amino acids. CDR3 DNA sequence: TGCGCCAGCAGGCCAGGGCGGGACAGGGGTATTCCCCCCTATTACGAGCAGTACTTC. It encodes CASRPGRDRGIPPYYEQYF.

This chain connects TRBV2 to TRBJ1-1; 11 nucleotides line up with TRBD1. The junction had 7 bases not matched to a gene; V was cut back by 5 bases and J by 5 bases. The CDR3 totals 15 residues. Germline loops: CDR1 SNHLY, CDR2 FYNNEI. CDR3 nucleotide sequence: TGTGCCAGCAGTCAGGACAGGGGGCTGGGGACTGAAGCTTTCTTT. This gives the protein CASSQDRGLGTEAFF.

This clone was counted between two and nine times. The chain links TRBV15 to TRBJ1-4; 8 positions agree with TRBD1. The trim removed 2 bases at V and 6 bases at J, leaving 5 bases unmatched. The CDR3 spans 15 residues. The V gene's germline CDR1 is LNHNV and CDR2 YYDKDF (reference sequence). In DNA form, the CDR3 reads TGTGCCACCAGCAGAAACAGGGGGGGAGATGAAAAACTGTTTTTT. Amino acids: CATSRNRGGDEKLFF.

For this clone: Other DNA sequences of this sample code for an identical CDR3. This chain links TRBV18 with TRBJ1-6, with 9 bases matching TRBD1. V shed 6 bases, J shed 6 bases, and the junction held 3 bases outside the gene matches. Germline V gene data show CDR1 as KGHSH and CDR2 as LQKENI. The CDR3 covers 14 residues. The CDR3 region is CASSPGQGNSPLHF. In DNA form, the CDR3 reads TGTGCCAGCTCCCCGGGACAGGGTAATTCACCCCTCCACTTT.

The rearrangement joins TRBV6-2 or TRBV6-3 to TRBJ1-5, with D hard to call. The germline V gene has CDR1 MNHEY and CDR2 SVGEGT. V lost 4 bases to trimming and J lost 6 bases, with 13 bases between them. The CDR3 is made up of 14 amino acids. The CDR3 protein is CASSFAGSPQPQHF. CDR3 bases: TGTGCCAGCAGTTTCGCAGGTTCTCCTCAGCCCCAGCATTTT.

The V call is TRBV4-1, the J call TRBJ1-1, with D possibly matching TRBD1 (6 bases). V lost 0 bases and J lost 6, with 11 bases in between. This CDR3 contains 14 residues. Germline V gene data show CDR1 as MGHRA and CDR2 as YSYEKL. CDR3 nucleotides: TGCGCCAGCAGCCAAGATAAGGACAGCCCTGAAGCTTTCTTT. Translated, it gives CASSQDKDSPEAFF.

This chain connects TRBV5-5 to TRBJ2-2, with TRBD1 matching over 8 bases. The CDR3 loop spans 18 amino acids. Germline V CDR1 and CDR2: SGHKS, YYEKEE (reference sequence). The V and J ends lost 3 bases and 6 bases, in that order; junction bases with no gene match: 16. CDR3 loop: CASSSDPGTGRWAGELFF. The CDR3 nucleotides read TGTGCCAGCAGCTCGGACCCCGGGACAGGAAGATGGGCCGGGGAGCTGTTTTTT.

This clone was recorded a few times. The rearrangement joins TRBV2 to TRBJ1-1, with 7 bases that match TRBD1. V dropped 6 bases and J dropped 1; count of bases not matched to a gene: 8. The CDR3 covers 15 residues. CDR1 and CDR2 (germline): SNHLY, FYNNEI. DNA of the CDR3: TGTGCCAGCAGCATCCGCCGGGACAGGAACACTGAAGCTTTCTTT. It yields the protein CASSIRRDRNTEAFF.

The rearrangement links TRBV19 to TRBJ1-2; D is unresolved. V was trimmed by 1 base and J by 1 base, leaving 7 bases between them. Germline CDR1 is LNHDA and CDR2 is SQIVND (reference sequence). CDR3 length: 14 residues. CDR3 coding DNA: TGTGCCAGTAGTATAGCGAACGGTAACTATGGCTACACCTTC. This sequence encodes CASSIANGNYGYTF.

This rearrangement joins TRBV6-2 or TRBV6-3 to TRBJ1-5, with TRBD1 identical over 7 bases. CDR1 and CDR2 (germline): MNHEY, SVGEGT. With V trimmed by 0 bases and J by 5 bases, 4 bases remained unmatched. The CDR3 runs 15 residues. CDR3 loop: CASSYSGQHHQPQHF. As DNA, the CDR3 is TGTGCCAGCAGTTACTCGGGACAGCACCATCAGCCCCAGCATTTT.

The rearrangement links TRBV25-1 to TRBJ1-6; D remains unclear. V gave up 5 bases and J gave up 0 bases, with 11 bases separating them. Germline loops: CDR1 MGHDK, CDR2 SYGVNS. CDR3 length: 16 residues. CDR3 sequence: CASSTSGRSYNSPLHF. The CDR3 DNA sequence: TGTGCCAGCAGTACCTCGGGTCGCTCCTATAATTCACCCCTCCACTTT.

The chain recombines TRBV3-1 (or the pseudogene TRBV3-2) with TRBJ1-3, with no clear D. The germline gives CDR1 LGHDT, CDR2 YNNKEL (reference sequence). The length of the CDR3 is 15 residues. Trimming shortened V by 0 bases and J by 0 bases, and 6 bases separated the two germline ends. The CDR3 bases are TGTGCCAGCAGCCAAGAAGTGAGCTCTGGAAACACCATATATTTT. Protein product: CASSQEVSSGNTIYF.

V gene TRBV5-8 combines with J gene TRBJ1-1; D is unresolved. The V end was cut by 0 bases, the J end by 1 base, with 4 bases between. Germline CDR1 SGHTS, CDR2 YDEGEE. The CDR3 is 13 amino acids. CDR3 protein: CASSLAWNTEAFF. The CDR3 DNA reads TGTGCCAGCAGCTTGGCCTGGAACACTGAAGCTTTCTTT.